These 18 T cell receptor beta chains came from one sample sequenced in a study of blood T cell repertoires in COVID-19. The protocol was immunoSEQ multiplex PCR, while the TCRdb copy is restricted to in-frame clones and leaves out a portion. The sample comprises about 47,000 clones, 89% of which are singletons, and roughly 10% rests with the top ten. Sequencing used peripheral blood. The receptors were gathered from a man older than 75 with active or convalescent COVID-19.

This clone was detected a few times. This chain links TRBV6-4 with TRBJ1-2; maybe TRBD1 (5 bases). V lost 5 bases, J lost 6 bases, and 16 bases lay in between. The germline V gene has CDR1 MRHNA and CDR2 SNTAGT. The CDR3 spans 14 residues. CDR3 sequence reads: CASSPGYGSDGYTF. The CDR3 bases are TGTGCCAGCAGTCCAGGGTACGGTTCAGATGGCTACACCTTC.

The CDR3: CSASNPGPYEQYF. As DNA, the CDR3 is TGCAGTGCTAGTAACCCGGGTCCCTACGAGCAGTACTTC. This chain links TRBV20-1 with TRBJ2-7; D uncertain. Per germline, CDR1 DFQATT and CDR2 SNEGSKA (reference sequence). This CDR3 is built from 13 residues. The V and J ends lost 3 bases and 2 bases respectively, with 11 bases between them.

The rearrangement uses TRBV4-3 and TRBJ2-2, with TRBD2 identical over 8 bases. The germline V gene encodes CDR1 LGHNA and CDR2 YSLEER. CDR3 length: 15 residues. V shed 4 bases, J shed 5 bases, and the junction held 6 bases outside the gene matches. The CDR3 DNA is TGCGCCAGCAGCCCATTTCGGGGGGGGACCGGGGAGCTGTTTTTT. Amino acids: CASSPFRGGTGELFF.

CDR3 DNA sequence: TGTGCCAGTAGTATAGGGCTAGCGGGGGGGCCTGGGCAAGAGACCCAGTACTTC. Amino acid sequence: CASSIGLAGGPGQETQYF. The J gene is TRBJ2-5, the V gene TRBV19; 12 bases align to TRBD2. V dropped 1 base and J dropped 2; count of bases not matched to a gene: 8. This CDR3 is built from 18 residues. Germline values: CDR1 LNHDA, CDR2 SQIVND (reference sequence).

V is TRBV12-3 or TRBV12-4 and J is TRBJ1-1; no firm D call. V gave up 2 bases and J gave up 1 base, with 5 bases separating them. The CDR3 is 13 residues long. In DNA, the CDR3 is TGTGCCAGCAGTTTAAATCAGAACACTGAAGCTTTCTTT. Translation: CASSLNQNTEAFF.

The chain has TRBV29-1 and TRBJ1-1; TRBD1 matches 9 bases. The CDR3 runs 13 residues. The J segment lost 8 bases and the V segment lost 7 bases, leaving 11 bases of the junction unmatched. Germline loops: CDR1 SQVTM, CDR2 ANQGSEA. CDR3 loop: CSAGQGIPAEAFF. CDR3 coding DNA: TGCAGCGCCGGACAGGGGATACCTGCCGAAGCTTTCTTT. Complete variable domain (other parts from reference TRBV29-1 and TRBJ1-1): SAVISQKPSRDICQRGTSLTIQCQVDSQVTMMFWYRQQPGQSLTLIATANQGSEATYESGFVIDKFPISRPNLTFSTLTVSNMSPEDSSIYLCSAGQGIPAEAFFGQGTRLTVV.

This chain connects TRBV27 to TRBJ2-1; a weak D match, TRBD1 (7 bases). CDR1 MNHEY and CDR2 SMNVEV come from the germline V gene (reference sequence). The CDR3 has 14 residues. CDR3 DNA sequence: TGTGCTAGCGGAACTCGGGGACAGTACAATGAGCAGTTCTTC. As protein: CASGTRGQYNEQFF.

The chain couples TRBV7-2 to TRBJ1-1; TRBD1 matches at 8 bases. The germline V gene has CDR1 SGHTA and CDR2 FQGNSA. This CDR3 region has 14 residues. The V and J ends lost 5 bases and 5 bases, in that order; junction bases with no gene match: 7. The CDR3 loop is CASSKQGGGTEAFF. The DNA for the CDR3 is TGTGCCAGCAGCAAACAGGGGGGCGGAACTGAAGCTTTCTTT.

The chain has TRBV5-6 and TRBJ2-1; D is possibly TRBD1 (6 bases). This CDR3 is 13 amino acids long. Germline CDR1 SGHDT, CDR2 YYEEEE. Trimming removed 5 bases from V and 6 bases from J, with 12 bases in between. The CDR3 here is CASRWARGNEQFF. The CDR3 coding sequence is TGTGCCAGCAGGTGGGCCAGGGGCAATGAGCAGTTCTTC.

The rearrangement joins TRBV19 to TRBJ1-2, with 8 bases identical to TRBD1. With V trimmed by 5 bases and J by 7 bases, 12 bases remained unmatched. CDR1 LNHDA and CDR2 SQIVND come from the germline V gene (reference sequence). The CDR3 has 15 amino acids. DNA for the CDR3: TGTGCCAGTAGTTCAACAGGGGGAGTCGGTGGTGGCTACACCTTC. Translating it yields CASSSTGGVGGGYTF.

The V call is TRBV12-3 or TRBV12-4, the J call TRBJ2-2; 7 nucleotides line up with TRBD1. J gave up 6 bases and V 6 bases, and 4 bases lay outside the gene matches. The CDR3 has 13 residues. CDR3 DNA: TGTGCCAGCAGGGGTACAGGGGCCGGGGAGCTGTTTTTT. Translated: CASRGTGAGELFF.

This chain links TRBV9 with TRBJ2-5; tentative D call: TRBD2 (6 bases). The CDR3 length is 15 residues. Germline CDR1 is SGDLS and CDR2 is YYNGEE. V lost 0 bases, J lost 5 bases, and 14 bases lay in between. For the CDR3, the DNA is TGTGCCAGCAGCGTAGAGGAGGGGCGGAGGGAGACCCAGTACTTC. Residues: CASSVEEGRRETQYF.

The chain links TRBV5-1 to TRBJ2-3; 16 positions agree with TRBD2. The V gene's germline CDR1 is SGHRS and CDR2 YFSETQ. CDR3 length: 19 residues. V was pared by 4 bases and J by 2 bases, with 10 bases of the junction left unmatched. For the CDR3, the DNA is TGCGCCAGCAGCAAAGCCGGGACTAGCGGGGGGGCCCACACAGATACGCAGTATTTT. This gives the protein CASSKAGTSGGAHTDTQYF.

The genes are TRBV7-6 and TRBJ2-2; 9 bases are shared with TRBD2. This CDR3 contains 18 residues. Germline V gives CDR1 SGHVS, CDR2 FNYEAQ. V gave up 5 bases and J gave up 7 bases; unmatched junction bases: 17. The CDR3: CASSQTSAGGLANGELFF. Here the CDR3 DNA reads TGTGCCAGCAGCCAAACTTCGGCAGGGGGACTAGCAAACGGGGAGCTGTTTTTT.

V and J are TRBV30 and TRBJ2-7, with 7 bases fitting TRBD1. Germline V CDR1 and CDR2: GTSNPN, SVGIG (reference sequence). V shed 4 bases and J 0 bases; nucleotides not matched to a gene: 6. This CDR3 is 14 amino acids long. CDR3 amino acids: CAWNLQGISYEQYF. The CDR3 nucleotides read TGTGCCTGGAACCTACAGGGGATCTCCTACGAGCAGTACTTC.

The CDR3 reads CASSKETGPLAKNIQYF. The CDR3 DNA follows: TGTGCCAGCAGCAAAGAAACAGGGCCCTTAGCCAAAAACATTCAGTACTTC. The chain couples TRBV21-1 to TRBJ2-4; the table's D call, TRBD1, has no DNA check behind it. TRBV21-1 is recorded as a pseudogene. This CDR3 comprises 17 residues.

The V call is TRBV7-9, the J call TRBJ2-7, with TRBD1 matching over 7 bases. CDR3 size: 15 residues. Germline-derived CDR1 and CDR2 are SEHNR and FQNEAQ (reference sequence). V was pared by 5 bases and J by 5 bases, with 12 bases of the junction left unmatched. CDR3 sequence: CASSPGQDWLDEQYF. For the CDR3, the DNA is TGTGCCAGCAGCCCTGGACAGGACTGGTTAGACGAGCAGTACTTC.

This clone was found once. The chain joins TRBV21-1 to TRBJ2-1; TRBD2, the table's D call, was not compared with the DNA. TRBV21-1 is assigned pseudogene status. The CDR3 length is 15 residues. In nucleotides, the CDR3 is TGTGCCAGCCCGTTGAGGGAGCGATTGTTCGATGAGCAGTTCTTC. Amino acids: CASPLRERLFDEQFF.